This T cell receptor (beta chain) was recorded in a study of blood T cell repertoires in COVID-19. This CDR3 contains 12 residues. The germline gives CDR1 SGDLS, CDR2 YYNGEE. Sequencing was performed with immunoSEQ multiplex PCR; in TCRdb, only in-frame clones are kept and a portion is missing. Counted here are tens of thousands of clones, just over 85% occurring once; the ten biggest clones make up 2.5% to 3.5%. The specimen sequenced was peripheral blood. This sequence originates from a woman aged 80 or older with acute or convalescent COVID-19. The chain is built from TRBV9 and TRBJ2-6; a weak D match, TRBD2 (6 bases). The CDR3, as DNA: TGTGGCTCGGGGGCTGGGGCCAACGTCCTGACTTTC. This codes for CGSGAGANVLTF.